In its sample, the clone carrying this TCR beta chain was seen a few times. Its antigen is not known. Single viable CD3+CD4+CD8-CD45RO+ cells were sorted as the memory CD4+ T cells. The CDR3 totals 9 residues. The germline V gene has CDR1 SGDLS and CDR2 YYNGEE. V lost 10 bases to trimming and J lost 11 bases, with 10 bases between them. This sample is drawn from a study of memory CD4+ T cells and cytomegalovirus serostatus. Study information: This sample comes from healthy Belgian adults, about 10 CMV seropositive, 20 to 25 seronegative.

Study conclusions and caveats: Median bootstrapped AUC for CMV status was just under 0.97 originally, approximately 0.91 US-trained.

Generated by immunoSEQ multiplex PCR, the TCRdb table keeps only in-frame clones and is missing some. The table shows some 45,000 clones, with around 70% occurring only once. The rearrangement joins TRBV9 to TRBJ1-3; maybe TRBD1 (6 bases). The source material was memory CD4+ T cells from blood. The clonotype was recovered from an adult in good health and CMV-seropositive. The CDR3 DNA sequence: TGTGCCGGAGGGGGTCCCATATATTTT. This encodes CAGGGPIYF.